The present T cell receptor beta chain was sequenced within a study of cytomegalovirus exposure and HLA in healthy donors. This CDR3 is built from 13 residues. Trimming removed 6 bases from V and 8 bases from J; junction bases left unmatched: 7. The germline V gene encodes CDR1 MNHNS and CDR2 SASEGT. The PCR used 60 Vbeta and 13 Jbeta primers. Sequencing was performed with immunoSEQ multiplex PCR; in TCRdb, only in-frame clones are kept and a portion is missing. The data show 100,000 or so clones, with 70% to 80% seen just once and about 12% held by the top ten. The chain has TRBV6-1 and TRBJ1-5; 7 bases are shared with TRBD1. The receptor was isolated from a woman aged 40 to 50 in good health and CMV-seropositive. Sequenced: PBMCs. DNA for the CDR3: TGTGCCAGCAGAACCAGGGGGGAAGAGCCCCAGCATTTT. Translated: CASRTRGEEPQHF.